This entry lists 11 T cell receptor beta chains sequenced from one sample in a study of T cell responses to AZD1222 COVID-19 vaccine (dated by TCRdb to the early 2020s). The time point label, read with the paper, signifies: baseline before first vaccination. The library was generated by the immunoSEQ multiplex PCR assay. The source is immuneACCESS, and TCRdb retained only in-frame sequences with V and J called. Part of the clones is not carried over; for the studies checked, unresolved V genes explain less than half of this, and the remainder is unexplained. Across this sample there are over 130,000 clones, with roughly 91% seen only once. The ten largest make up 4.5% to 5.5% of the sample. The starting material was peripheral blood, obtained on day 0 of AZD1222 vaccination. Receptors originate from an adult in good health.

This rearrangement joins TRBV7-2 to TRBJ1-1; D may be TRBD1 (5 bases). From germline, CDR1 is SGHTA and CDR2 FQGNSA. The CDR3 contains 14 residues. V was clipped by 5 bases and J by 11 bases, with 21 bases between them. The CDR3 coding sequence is TGTGCCAGCAGCGAGAGAGGCACGTGGGGGGGGGCTTTCTTT. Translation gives CASSERGTWGGAFF.

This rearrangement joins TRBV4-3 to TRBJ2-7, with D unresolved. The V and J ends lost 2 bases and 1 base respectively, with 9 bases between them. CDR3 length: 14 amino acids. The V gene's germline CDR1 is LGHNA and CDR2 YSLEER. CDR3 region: CASSQSSFSYEQYF. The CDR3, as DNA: TGCGCCAGCAGCCAATCAAGTTTTTCCTACGAGCAGTACTTC.

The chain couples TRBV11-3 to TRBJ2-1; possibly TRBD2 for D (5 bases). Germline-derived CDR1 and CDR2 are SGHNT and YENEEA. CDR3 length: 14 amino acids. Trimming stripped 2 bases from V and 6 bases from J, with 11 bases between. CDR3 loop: CASSLSPSSNEQFF. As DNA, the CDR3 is TGTGCCAGCAGCTTATCCCCTAGCAGCAATGAGCAGTTCTTC.

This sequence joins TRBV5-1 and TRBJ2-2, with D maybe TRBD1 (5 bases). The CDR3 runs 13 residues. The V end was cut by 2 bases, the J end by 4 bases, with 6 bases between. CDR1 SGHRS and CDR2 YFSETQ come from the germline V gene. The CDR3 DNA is TGCGCCAGCAGCTTAACAGGCACCGGGGAGCTGTTTTTT. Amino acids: CASSLTGTGELFF.

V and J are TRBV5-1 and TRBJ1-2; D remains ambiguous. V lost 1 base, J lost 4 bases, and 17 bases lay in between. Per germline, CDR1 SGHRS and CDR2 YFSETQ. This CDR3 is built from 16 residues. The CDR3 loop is CASSLSDAAPLYGYTF. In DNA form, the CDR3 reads TGCGCCAGCAGCTTGTCGGACGCCGCCCCACTCTATGGCTACACCTTC.

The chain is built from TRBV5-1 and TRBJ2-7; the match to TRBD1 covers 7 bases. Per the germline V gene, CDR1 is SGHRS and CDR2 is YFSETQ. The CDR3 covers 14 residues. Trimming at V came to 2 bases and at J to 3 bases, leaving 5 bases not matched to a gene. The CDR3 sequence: CASSFAGGNYEQYF. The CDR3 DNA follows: TGCGCCAGCAGCTTCGCAGGGGGAAACTACGAGCAGTACTTC.

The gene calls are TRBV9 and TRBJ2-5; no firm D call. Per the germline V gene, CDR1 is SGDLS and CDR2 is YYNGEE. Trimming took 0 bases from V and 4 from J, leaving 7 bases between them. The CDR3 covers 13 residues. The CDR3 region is CASSVGGSETQYF. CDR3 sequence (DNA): TGTGCCAGCAGCGTAGGTGGGTCAGAGACCCAGTACTTC. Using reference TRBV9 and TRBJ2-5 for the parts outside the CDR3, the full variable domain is DSGVTQTPKHLITATGQRVTLRCSPRSGDLSVYWYQQSLDQGLQFLIQYYNGEERAKGNILERFSAQQFPDLHSELNLSSLELGDSALYFCASSVGGSETQYFGPGTRLLVL.

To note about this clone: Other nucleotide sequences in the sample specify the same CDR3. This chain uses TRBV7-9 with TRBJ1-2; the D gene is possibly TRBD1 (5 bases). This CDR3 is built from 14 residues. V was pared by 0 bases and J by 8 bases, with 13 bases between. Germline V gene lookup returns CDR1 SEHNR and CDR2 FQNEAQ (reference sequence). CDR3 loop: CASSLALGAGGYTF. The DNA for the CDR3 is TGTGCCAGCAGCTTAGCGCTCGGGGCGGGAGGCTACACCTTC.

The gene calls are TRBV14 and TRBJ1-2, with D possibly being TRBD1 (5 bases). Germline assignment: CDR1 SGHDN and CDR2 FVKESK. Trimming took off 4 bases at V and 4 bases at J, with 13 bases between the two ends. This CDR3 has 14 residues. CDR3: CASSPWGRPYGYTF. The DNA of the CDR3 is TGTGCCAGCAGCCCGTGGGGACGGCCCTATGGCTACACCTTC.

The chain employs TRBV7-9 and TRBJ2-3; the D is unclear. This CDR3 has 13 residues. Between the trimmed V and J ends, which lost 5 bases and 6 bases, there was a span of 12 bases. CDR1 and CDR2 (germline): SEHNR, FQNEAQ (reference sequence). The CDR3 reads CASSRIPRDTQYF. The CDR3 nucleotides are TGTGCCAGCAGCCGGATACCACGGGATACGCAGTATTTT.

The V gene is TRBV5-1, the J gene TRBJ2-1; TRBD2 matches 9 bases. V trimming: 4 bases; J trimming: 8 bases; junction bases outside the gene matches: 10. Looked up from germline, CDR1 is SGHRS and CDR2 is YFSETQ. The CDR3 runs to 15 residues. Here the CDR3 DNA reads TGCGCCAGCAGCCCTGGAGGCGGGGGGGCCGATGAGCAGTTCTTC. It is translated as CASSPGGGGADEQFF.